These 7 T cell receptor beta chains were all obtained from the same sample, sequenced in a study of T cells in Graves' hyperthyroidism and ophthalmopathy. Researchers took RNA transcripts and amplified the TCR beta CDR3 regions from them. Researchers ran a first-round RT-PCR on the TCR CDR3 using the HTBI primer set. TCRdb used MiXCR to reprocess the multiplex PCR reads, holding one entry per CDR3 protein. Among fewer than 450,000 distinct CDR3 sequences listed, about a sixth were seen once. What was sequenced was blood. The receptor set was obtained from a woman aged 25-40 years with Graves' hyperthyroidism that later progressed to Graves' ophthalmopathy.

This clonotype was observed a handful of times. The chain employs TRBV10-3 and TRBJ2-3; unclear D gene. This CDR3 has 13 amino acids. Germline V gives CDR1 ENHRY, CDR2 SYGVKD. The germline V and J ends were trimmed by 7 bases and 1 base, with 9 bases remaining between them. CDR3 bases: TGTGCCATCATGGGGTACGGCACAGATACGCAGTATTTT. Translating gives CAIMGYGTDTQYF.

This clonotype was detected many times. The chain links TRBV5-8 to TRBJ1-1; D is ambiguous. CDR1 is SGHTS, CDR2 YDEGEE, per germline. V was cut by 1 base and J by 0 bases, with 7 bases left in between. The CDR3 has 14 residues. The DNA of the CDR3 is TGTGCCAGCAGCTTGCGAGAACTGAACACTGAAGCTTTCTTT. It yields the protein CASSLRELNTEAFF.

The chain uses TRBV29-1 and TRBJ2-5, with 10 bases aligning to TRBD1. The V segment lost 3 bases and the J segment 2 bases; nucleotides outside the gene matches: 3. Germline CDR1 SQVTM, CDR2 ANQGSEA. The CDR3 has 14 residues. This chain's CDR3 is CSVDVGQGQETQYF. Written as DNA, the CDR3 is TGCAGCGTTGACGTGGGACAGGGGCAAGAGACCCAGTACTTC.

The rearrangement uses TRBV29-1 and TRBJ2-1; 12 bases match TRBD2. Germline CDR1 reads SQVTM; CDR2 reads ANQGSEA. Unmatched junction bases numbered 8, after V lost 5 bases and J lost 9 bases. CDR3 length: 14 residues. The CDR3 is CSVTLAGGLVEQFF. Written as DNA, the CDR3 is TGCAGCGTTACCCTAGCGGGGGGGCTTGTTGAGCAGTTCTTC.

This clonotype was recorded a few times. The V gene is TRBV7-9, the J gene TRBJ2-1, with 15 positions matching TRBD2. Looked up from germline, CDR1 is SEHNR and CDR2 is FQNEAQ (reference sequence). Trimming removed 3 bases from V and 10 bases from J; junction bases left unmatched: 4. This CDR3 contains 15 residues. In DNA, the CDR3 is TGTGCCAGCAGCTTCGGACTAGCGGGAGGGATGGAGCAGTTCTTC. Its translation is CASSFGLAGGMEQFF.

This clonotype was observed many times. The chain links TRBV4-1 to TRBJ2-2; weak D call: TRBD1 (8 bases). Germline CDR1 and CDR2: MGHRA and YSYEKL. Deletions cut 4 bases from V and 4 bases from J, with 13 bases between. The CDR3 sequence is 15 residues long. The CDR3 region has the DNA TGCGCCAGCAGCCGTACAGGGGGGGTCACCGGGGAGCTGTTTTTT. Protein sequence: CASSRTGGVTGELFF.

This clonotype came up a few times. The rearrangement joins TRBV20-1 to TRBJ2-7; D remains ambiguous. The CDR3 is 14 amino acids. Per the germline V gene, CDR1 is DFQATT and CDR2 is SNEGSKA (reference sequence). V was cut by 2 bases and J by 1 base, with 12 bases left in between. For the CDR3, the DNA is TGCAGTGCTAGACATCCTACAAGGTCCTACGAGCAGTACTTC. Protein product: CSARHPTRSYEQYF.